Listed here are 5 T cell receptor beta chains from one sample, sequenced in a study of CD8 T cells in ankylosing spondylitis. TCRdb used MiXCR to reprocess the 5' RACE reads, holding one entry per CDR3 protein. The data show 300,000 to 350,000 distinct CDR3 sequences, with 20% seen just once and 3.5% held by the top ten. The sample taken for sequencing was blood, either unsorted or a sorted T cell fraction (not recorded which). All receptors come from a female donor with ankylosing spondylitis or in good health (not recorded which).

This sequence joins TRBV15 and TRBJ2-5; perhaps D is TRBD1 or TRBD2 (6 bases each). Trimming shortened V by 1 base and J by 5 bases, and 14 bases separated the two germline ends. Per the germline V gene, CDR1 is LNHNV and CDR2 is YYDKDF (reference sequence). This CDR3 contains 15 residues. The CDR3 reads CATSRVQGRGETQYF. CDR3 nucleotides: TGTGCCACCAGCAGAGTGCAGGGGCGGGGTGAGACCCAGTACTTC.

This clonotype was picked up a small number of times. V gene TRBV6-1 combines with J gene TRBJ2-3, with a possible D match to TRBD2 (6 bases). Looked up from germline, CDR1 is MNHNS and CDR2 is SASEGT. CDR3 length: 15 residues. The ends were cut back, 2 bases at V and 1 base at J, with 10 bases in the middle. CDR3 sequence reads: CASSESGLRTDTQYF. In DNA form, the CDR3 reads TGTGCCAGCAGTGAATCGGGACTCCGCACAGATACGCAGTATTTT.

This chain connects TRBV3-1 to TRBJ2-5, with a possible D match to TRBD2 (7 bases). Germline-derived CDR1 and CDR2 are LGHDT and YNNKEL (reference sequence). Trimming pared 2 bases from V and 5 bases from J, leaving 9 bases between. This CDR3 comprises 13 residues. The CDR3 here is CASSQRGGETQYF. CDR3 coding DNA: TGTGCCAGCAGCCAAAGGGGGGGGGAGACCCAGTACTTC.

This clonotype was observed a few times. The chain employs TRBV20-1 and TRBJ2-1; 10 bases align to TRBD2. Trimming took 6 bases from V and 6 from J; bases not matched to a gene: 5. The V gene's germline CDR1 is DFQATT and CDR2 SNEGSKA (reference sequence). This CDR3 contains 13 residues. In DNA form, the CDR3 reads TGCAGTGCCTTAGCGGGAGGAGGCAATGAGCAGTTCTTC. Residues: CSALAGGGNEQFF.

This clonotype was picked up a small number of times. The gene calls are TRBV20-1 and TRBJ2-7; 9 bases are shared with TRBD1. Germline V gene data show CDR1 as DFQATT and CDR2 as SNEGSKA (reference sequence). Trimming took 1 base from V and 5 from J; bases not matched to a gene: 6. The CDR3 consists of 14 residues. CDR3 region: CSARGLGQGNEQYF. The CDR3 nucleotides read TGCAGTGCTAGAGGATTGGGACAGGGAAACGAGCAGTACTTC.